This T cell receptor (beta chain) was captured in a study of CD8+ T cells in alopecia areata. V was pared by 4 bases and J by 0 bases, with 13 bases between. Germline V CDR1 and CDR2: SGDLS, YYNGEE. CDR3 length: 15 residues. The sequencing template was cDNA reverse transcribed from extracted RNA. Assay used: immunoSEQ multiplex PCR; TCRdb lists only in-frame clones, some missing. The sample lists hundreds of thousands of clones; 57% were seen once. The sample here was CD4+ T cells sorted from blood, taken at week 0. This chain uses TRBV9 with TRBJ1-1; tentative D call: TRBD1 (6 bases). This sequence originates from a human donor with alopecia areata. Written as DNA, the CDR3 is TGTGCCAGCAGCCCCGACGGGACATTGAACACTGAAGCTTTCTTT. Residues: CASSPDGTLNTEAFF.